Presented here are 18 T cell receptor beta chains from one specimen sequenced in a study of T cells after yellow fever vaccination (dated by TCRdb to between 2018 and 2021). Library prep was done by 5' RACE. Sequencing took place on an Illumina NovaSeq 6000. The public reads were quality trimmed at Q25 with fastp and then assembled into clones with MiXCR by TCRdb, keeping productive beta chains. Each CDR3 protein gets just one entry, which takes the most common genes and DNA from the rows behind it. A total of hundreds of thousands of distinct CDR3 sequences appear in this sample, roughly a sixth of them only once. The ten biggest clones cover 15% to 20% of the sample. The treatment or condition label, as the study defines it: live attenuated yellow fever vaccine strain. Sequenced here: PBMCs, sampled before the yellow fever booster vaccination. The receptors here all came from a man younger than 35 who received the YFV17D yellow fever vaccine.

The chain combines TRBV15 with TRBJ1-3, with D uncertain. From germline, CDR1 is LNHNV and CDR2 YYDKDF (reference sequence). The V end lost 5 bases, the J end lost 0 bases, and 14 bases lay between the germline ends. The CDR3 runs 16 residues. This CDR3 reads CATSREQIRSGNTIYF. The CDR3 nucleotides are TGTGCCACCAGCCGGGAACAGATCCGCTCTGGAAACACCATATATTTT. The variable domain in full, completed from reference TRBV15 and TRBJ1-3, reads DAMVIQNPRYQVTQFGKPVTLSCSQTLNHNVMYWYQQKSSQAPKLLFHYYDKDFNNEADTPDNFQSRRPNTSFCFLDIRSPGLGDTAMYLCATSREQIRSGNTIYFGEGSWLTVV.

This clonotype was detected a few times. The chain is built from TRBV4-2 and TRBJ2-5; 8 bases map to TRBD1. This CDR3 has 18 amino acids. Germline CDR1 and CDR2: LGHNA and YNFKEQ. V lost 3 bases and J lost 2; bases outside the gene matches: 14. DNA of the CDR3: TGTGCCAGCAGCCACTCCGGGACAGGATCGGTGCGTCAAGAGACCCAGTACTTC. It yields the protein CASSHSGTGSVRQETQYF.

This clonotype was detected only once. The chain uses TRBV4-1 and TRBJ2-5; no firm D call. Trimming shortened V by 1 base and J by 3 bases, and 6 bases separated the two germline ends. From germline, CDR1 is MGHRA and CDR2 YSYEKL. The CDR3 consists of 13 residues. CDR3 region: CASSQVPKETQYF. The CDR3 nucleotides are TGCGCCAGCAGCCAAGTCCCGAAAGAGACCCAGTACTTC.

The V gene is TRBV18, the J gene TRBJ2-5; D remains unclear. Germline-derived CDR1 and CDR2 are KGHSH and LQKENI. Trimming left V 2 bases short and J 3 bases short, with 7 bases between. The CDR3 has 13 residues. CDR3 sequence: CASSPELEETQYF. The DNA of the CDR3 is TGTGCCAGCTCACCAGAACTTGAAGAGACCCAGTACTTC. Based on the CDR3 plus reference TRBV18 and TRBJ2-5, the full variable domain is NAGVMQNPRHLVRRRGQEARLRCSPMKGHSHVYWYRQLPEEGLKFMVYLQKENIIDESGMPKERFSAEFPKEGPSILRIQQVVRGDSAAYFCASSPELEETQYFGPGTRLLVL.

The rearrangement joins TRBV13 to TRBJ2-1; D possibly uses TRBD1 or TRBD2 (5 bases each). Trimming removed 7 bases from V and 5 bases from J, with 12 bases in between. In germline, CDR1 is PRHDT, CDR2 FYEKMQ (reference sequence). This CDR3 comprises 13 residues. Written as DNA, the CDR3 is TGTGCCAGCATCTACCTGGGGGACAATGAGCAGTTCTTC. Amino acids: CASIYLGDNEQFF.

The chain uses TRBV6-1 and TRBJ2-7; maybe TRBD1 (6 bases). The CDR3 contains 16 residues. V dropped 5 bases and J dropped 0 bases, with 17 bases sitting between them. Per the germline V gene, CDR1 is MNHNS and CDR2 is SASEGT. The CDR3 DNA reads as TGTGCCAGCAGTCGTCTTATGGGGGCAAACTCCTACGAGCAGTACTTC. It is translated as CASSRLMGANSYEQYF.

In its sample, this clonotype was seen a few times. The chain combines TRBV12-3 or TRBV12-4 with TRBJ1-1, with D maybe TRBD1 (6 bases). The CDR3 runs 15 residues. V dropped 2 bases and J dropped 3 bases, with 13 bases sitting between them. CDR3 DNA: TGTGCCAGCAGTTTAAAGGGGGGCAGTCACACTGAAGCTTTCTTT. Translating it yields CASSLKGGSHTEAFF.

Only a few counts were recorded for this clonotype. CDR3 protein: CSVDSGSLESGANVLTF. CDR3 bases: TGCAGCGTTGATTCTGGTTCTCTCGAATCTGGGGCCAACGTCCTGACTTTC. The J gene is TRBJ2-6, the V gene TRBV29-1, with D uncertain. In germline, CDR1 is SQVTM, CDR2 ANQGSEA. V was cut by 3 bases and J by 1 base, with 16 bases left in between. The CDR3 covers 17 residues. The whole variable domain, filled in from reference TRBV29-1 and TRBJ2-6, reads SAVISQKPSRDICQRGTSLTIQCQVDSQVTMMFWYRQQPGQSLTLIATANQGSEATYESGFVIDKFPISRPNLTFSTLTVSNMSPEDSSIYLCSVDSGSLESGANVLTFGAGSRLTVL.

V is TRBV5-6 and J is TRBJ2-7, with TRBD2 matching over 8 bases. Looked up from germline, CDR1 is SGHDT and CDR2 is YYEEEE. The V gene end was trimmed by 3 bases and the J gene end by 7 bases; junction bases not matched to a gene: 9. This CDR3 comprises 14 residues. The chain's CDR3 is CASSYLGLAREQYV. In DNA, the CDR3 is TGTGCCAGCAGCTATTTAGGACTAGCCAGAGAGCAGTACGTC.

The gene calls are TRBV20-1 and TRBJ1-1; D gene uncertain. The CDR3 contains 12 residues. V was shortened by 1 base and J by 2 bases, with 5 bases between the two germline ends. CDR1 DFQATT and CDR2 SNEGSKA come from the germline V gene (reference sequence). The CDR3 DNA reads TGCAGTGCTAGAGCGCCCAACACTGAAGCTTTCTTT. As protein: CSARAPNTEAFF.

This clonotype turned up a few times. This chain joins TRBV6-2 or TRBV6-3 and TRBJ1-2; perhaps TRBD1 as D (5 bases). The CDR3 is made up of 14 amino acids. Germline CDR1 is MNHEY and CDR2 is SVGEGT. The V gene lost 7 bases and the J gene lost 4 bases, with 16 bases spanning the gap. The CDR3 region is CASTGASRLYGYTF. DNA of the CDR3: TGTGCCAGCACCGGGGCGTCTAGGCTCTATGGCTACACCTTC.

Only a few counts were recorded for this clonotype. This chain links TRBV6-2 or TRBV6-3 with TRBJ2-7, with TRBD1 matching over 8 bases. The germline gives CDR1 MNHEY, CDR2 SVGEGT. After removal of 2 bases from V and 5 bases from J, the junction contained 11 bases not matched to a gene. There are 16 residues in the CDR3. In DNA form, the CDR3 reads TGTGCCAGCAGTTACCGACCAGGGGGCTCTTCGAACGAGCAGTACTTC. Amino acids: CASSYRPGGSSNEQYF.

This rearrangement joins TRBV20-1 to TRBJ2-1, with a tentative D call TRBD1 (5 bases). V gave up 1 base and J gave up 8 bases, with 15 bases separating them. This CDR3 has 14 amino acids. The V gene's germline CDR1 is DFQATT and CDR2 SNEGSKA (reference sequence). CDR3 loop: CSARGLEGAHEQFF. The CDR3 coding sequence is TGCAGTGCTAGAGGTTTGGAAGGGGCCCATGAGCAGTTCTTC.

This chain links TRBV7-9 with TRBJ1-4; D is unresolved. The CDR3 consists of 13 residues. CDR1 is SEHNR and CDR2 is FQNEAQ in the germline V gene (reference sequence). The V and J ends lost 5 bases and 12 bases respectively, with 16 bases between them. The CDR3 loop is CASSHAGRWELFF. CDR3 DNA sequence: TGTGCCAGCAGCCACGCCGGACGTTGGGAACTGTTTTTT. Full variable domain (rest looked up from reference TRBV7-9 and TRBJ1-4): DTGVSQNPRHKITKRGQNVTFRCDPISEHNRLYWYRQTLGQGPEFLTYFQNEAQLEKSRLLSDRFSAERPKGSFSTLEIQRTEQGDSAMYLCASSHAGRWELFFGSGTQLSVL.

The genes are TRBV10-3 and TRBJ2-2, with 7 nucleotides matching TRBD2. Per germline, CDR1 ENHRY and CDR2 SYGVKD. V was clipped by 7 bases and J by 2 bases; unmatched bases: 13. CDR3 length: 17 residues. The CDR3 loop reads CAITARKAGSNTGELFF. The CDR3, as DNA: TGTGCCATCACCGCGAGGAAAGCGGGGAGCAACACCGGGGAGCTGTTTTTT.

V is TRBV7-2 and J is TRBJ2-7; 7 bases map to TRBD1. The CDR3 length is 14 residues. The junction had 8 bases not matched to a gene; V was cut back by 3 bases and J by 6 bases. Germline loops: CDR1 SGHTA, CDR2 FQGNSA. The CDR3 sequence is CASSFGGQAGEQYV. CDR3 nucleotides: TGTGCCAGCAGCTTCGGAGGACAGGCGGGCGAGCAGTACGTC.

This chain links TRBV18 with TRBJ2-5; TRBD1 matches at 8 bases. Germline V gene data show CDR1 as KGHSH and CDR2 as LQKENI. This CDR3 spans 15 amino acids. J lost 5 bases, V lost 3 bases, and 8 bases had no gene match. This CDR3 is CASSPQGAIQETQYF. The DNA of the CDR3 is TGTGCCAGCTCACCCCAGGGGGCGATCCAGGAGACCCAGTACTTC.

This clonotype was recorded a few times. This sequence joins TRBV7-6 and TRBJ2-7, with D maybe TRBD2 (5 bases). The germline V gene has CDR1 SGHVS and CDR2 FNYEAQ. The CDR3 runs to 13 residues. V lost 5 bases, J lost 7 bases, and 15 bases lay in between. The CDR3 sequence is CASSPRGPWEQYF. Written as DNA, the CDR3 is TGTGCCAGCAGCCCCCGGGGTCCTTGGGAGCAGTACTTC. The whole variable domain, filled in from reference TRBV7-6 and TRBJ2-7, reads GAGVSQSPRYKVTKRGQDVALRCDPISGHVSLYWYRQALGQGPEFLTYFNYEAQQDKSGLPNDRFSAERPEGSISTLTIQRTEQRDSAMYRCASSPRGPWEQYFGPGTRLTVT.